The 29 T cell receptor beta chains given below trace back to one sample, sequenced in a study of T-cell memory formation after mild COVID-19. TCRdb passed the 5' RACE reads through MiXCR, listing each CDR3 protein once. The sample has under 450,000 distinct CDR3 sequences; 20% to 25% are singletons. The sequenced sample consisted of PBMCs or a T cell subset sorted from them (not recorded which). Receptors were obtained from an adult woman who had mild COVID-19 (a few samples of this study predate the infection). Cell type and time point are not known.

This clonotype was picked up many times. The chain links TRBV27 to TRBJ1-1; D is perhaps TRBD1 (6 bases). V was shortened by 6 bases and J by 3 bases, with 14 bases between the two germline ends. The CDR3 has 14 residues. Germline V gives CDR1 MNHEY, CDR2 SMNVEV (reference sequence). The CDR3 loop is CASSLQGSDTEAFF. CDR3 bases: TGTGCCAGCAGCCTACAGGGATCGGACACTGAAGCTTTCTTT.

The chain's CDR3 is CASRSTGDSNQPQHF. DNA for the CDR3: TGTGCCAGCAGGTCTACAGGGGATAGCAATCAGCCCCAGCATTTT. The chain uses TRBV2 and TRBJ1-5, with TRBD1 identical over 7 bases. CDR1 SNHLY and CDR2 FYNNEI come from the germline V gene. V shed 6 bases, J shed 0 bases, and the junction held 5 bases outside the gene matches. The CDR3 loop spans 15 amino acids.

The chain uses TRBV30 and TRBJ2-7; no reliable D call. Trimming removed 2 bases at V and 3 bases at J, with 8 bases between. This CDR3 has 12 residues. Germline CDR1 and CDR2: GTSNPN and SVGIG (reference sequence). The DNA of the CDR3 is TGTGCCTGGAGTAGGGCTGTCTACGAGCAGTACTTC. Residues: CAWSRAVYEQYF.

J is TRBJ2-7 and V is TRBV5-6; 15 positions match TRBD2. Germline V lookup: CDR1 SGHDT, CDR2 YYEEEE. This CDR3 is built from 19 residues. The V gene end was trimmed by 4 bases and the J gene end by 0 bases; junction bases not matched to a gene: 11. CDR3 sequence reads: CASSPRHGLAGGFSYEQYF. The CDR3 bases are TGTGCCAGCAGCCCACGACACGGACTAGCGGGAGGGTTCTCCTACGAGCAGTACTTC.

The CDR3 DNA sequence: TGTGCCAGCAGCCCCCAATACGGGGGACAGAACACCGGGGAGCTGTTTTTT. It is translated as CASSPQYGGQNTGELFF. The chain couples TRBV14 to TRBJ2-2; D is tentatively TRBD1 or TRBD2 (6 bases each). The CDR3 runs to 17 residues. V was clipped by 4 bases and J by 1 base, with 16 bases between them. CDR1 SGHDN and CDR2 FVKESK come from the germline V gene.

The chain uses TRBV7-9 and TRBJ2-7, with a possible D match to TRBD2 (5 bases). The CDR3 is 15 residues long. V was shortened by 4 bases and J by 0 bases, with 13 bases between the two germline ends. Germline CDR1 SEHNR, CDR2 FQNEAQ (reference sequence). CDR3 nucleotide sequence: TGTGCCAGCAGCTCCCACGGGGTGAGCTCCTACGAGCAGTACTTC. Its translation: CASSSHGVSSYEQYF.

The rearrangement links TRBV7-2 to TRBJ1-2, with 12 bases matching TRBD1. The CDR3 has 16 amino acids. Germline loops: CDR1 SGHTA, CDR2 FQGNSA. Germline trimming cut 6 bases from V and 8 bases from J; bases unmatched to any gene: 13. CDR3 protein: CASSRFPGQGAEGYTF. CDR3 sequence (DNA): TGTGCCAGCAGTCGATTTCCGGGACAGGGGGCGGAGGGCTACACCTTC.

This clonotype was counted a few times. The chain combines TRBV20-1 with TRBJ2-7; D ambiguous. V was trimmed by 2 bases and J by 3 bases, leaving 8 bases between them. The CDR3 has 12 amino acids. Germline CDR1 is DFQATT and CDR2 is SNEGSKA (reference sequence). CDR3 protein: CSARPDVYEQYF. In DNA, the CDR3 is TGCAGTGCTAGACCTGACGTCTACGAGCAGTACTTC.

The rearrangement joins TRBV6-5 to TRBJ2-3, with no clear D. The CDR3 length is 16 residues. Germline CDR1 is MNHEY and CDR2 is SVGAGI. Trimming shortened V by 0 bases and J by 0 bases, and 10 bases separated the two germline ends. The CDR3 DNA is TGTGCCAGCAGTTACTCGATTGCGGCCAGCACAGATACGCAGTATTTT. It encodes CASSYSIAASTDTQYF.

The rearrangement joins TRBV14 to TRBJ2-1; D gene unclear. V was trimmed by 5 bases and J by 3 bases, leaving 17 bases between them. The CDR3 spans 16 residues. Germline V gives CDR1 SGHDN, CDR2 FVKESK. CDR3 loop: CASSNPRSRIYNEQFF. DNA for the CDR3: TGTGCCAGCAGCAACCCAAGATCCCGGATCTACAATGAGCAGTTCTTC.

J is TRBJ2-1 and V is TRBV7-2, with 8 bases that match TRBD2. The ends lost 2 bases at V and 8 bases at J; junction bases unmatched: 26. CDR3 length equals 21 residues. The germline V gene has CDR1 SGHTA and CDR2 FQGNSA. DNA for the CDR3: TGTGCCAGCAGCTTATCCCTTGGAGCTAGCGGGTGGGGGGATTATAGGTATGAGCAGTTCTTC. Its protein is CASSLSLGASGWGDYRYEQFF. The full variable domain, its missing parts supplied by reference TRBV7-2 and TRBJ2-1, is GAGVSQSPSNKVTEKGKDVELRCDPISGHTALYWYRQSLGQGLEFLIYFQGNSAPDKSGLPSDRFSAERTGGSVSTLTIQRTQQEDSAVYLCASSLSLGASGWGDYRYEQFFGPGTRLTVL.

The chain uses TRBV29-1 and TRBJ1-1; D remains unclear. V was pared by 4 bases and J by 5 bases, with 8 bases between. CDR1 is SQVTM, CDR2 ANQGSEA, per germline. The CDR3 is made up of 11 amino acids. The CDR3, as DNA: TGCAGCGTTGGGATGGGGACTGAAGCTTTCTTT. Its protein is CSVGMGTEAFF.

CDR3 nucleotide sequence: TGTGCCAGCAGGGCCAAAATCACAGGGAGGAGGTCAGATACGCAGTATTTT. It translates to CASRAKITGRRSDTQYF. This chain uses TRBV6-5 with TRBJ2-3, with D tentatively TRBD1 or TRBD2 (6 bases each). This CDR3 is built from 17 residues. V was pared by 6 bases and J by 4 bases, with 23 bases between. Germline V gives CDR1 MNHEY, CDR2 SVGAGI.

V usage is TRBV7-9 and J usage is TRBJ1-1, with D possibly TRBD1 on 6 matching bases. There are 13 residues in the CDR3. Between the trimmed V and J ends, which lost 7 bases and 4 bases, there was a span of 13 bases. Germline assignment: CDR1 SEHNR and CDR2 FQNEAQ (reference sequence). The DNA of the CDR3 is TGTGCCAGCACCCGGGACACTATCACTGAAGCTTTCTTT. This gives the protein CASTRDTITEAFF.

This clonotype showed up just a few times. CDR3 region: CASSFGTVYGYTF. In DNA, the CDR3 is TGCGCCAGCAGCTTTGGCACGGTCTATGGCTACACCTTC. V gene TRBV5-1 combines with J gene TRBJ1-2; no clear D. The length of the CDR3 is 13 residues. Germline CDR1 SGHRS, CDR2 YFSETQ. The V and J ends lost 2 bases and 4 bases respectively, with 9 bases between them.

This clonotype was counted once. The V gene is TRBV12-3 or TRBV12-4, the J gene TRBJ1-2; D unresolved. With 5 bases removed from V and 8 bases from J, the gap between germline ends came to 21 bases. This CDR3 spans 15 amino acids. The CDR3 DNA reads as TGTGCCAGCAGTGGAGAAGGCACATCAGTTTACGGCTACACCTTC. The encoded protein is CASSGEGTSVYGYTF.

The V and J genes are TRBV20-1 and TRBJ2-1; 15 bases are shared with TRBD2. Germline V lookup: CDR1 DFQATT, CDR2 SNEGSKA (reference sequence). The CDR3 covers 15 residues. The junction had 9 bases not matched to a gene; V was cut back by 6 bases and J by 9 bases. In nucleotides, the CDR3 is TGCAGTGCAAGCGGACTAGCGGGAGGGCCGATTGAGCAGTTCTTC. Translated, it gives CSASGLAGGPIEQFF.

The CDR3 DNA follows: TGTGCCAGCAGCGCGTCCAGGGGGGAGCAGTTCTTC. Its translation is CASSASRGEQFF. This chain uses TRBV9 with TRBJ2-1; the match to TRBD1 covers 7 bases. The germline gives CDR1 SGDLS, CDR2 YYNGEE. The length of the CDR3 is 12 residues. After removal of 3 bases from V and 10 bases from J, the junction contained 4 bases not matched to a gene.

The chain joins TRBV12-3 or TRBV12-4 to TRBJ2-3, with 8 nucleotides matching TRBD2. The CDR3 is made up of 15 amino acids. The V segment lost 6 bases and the J segment 6 bases; nucleotides outside the gene matches: 11. The CDR3 spells CASSLSGGPGDTQYF. The CDR3 coding sequence is TGTGCCAGCAGCTTATCGGGAGGGCCCGGGGATACGCAGTATTTT.

There are a few counts of this clonotype. This sequence joins TRBV6-2 or TRBV6-3 and TRBJ2-1, with a tentative D call TRBD2 (6 bases). The V and J ends lost 2 bases and 1 base respectively, with 21 bases between them. CDR3 size: 19 residues. The germline gives CDR1 MNHEY, CDR2 SVGEGT. The CDR3 region has the DNA TGTGCCAGCAGTTACAGCTCTTCGGCGGCGGGGAGGTCCTACAATGAGCAGTTCTTC. Protein product: CASSYSSSAAGRSYNEQFF.

The V gene is TRBV12-3 or TRBV12-4, the J gene TRBJ2-7; 7 bases fit TRBD1. The CDR3 is made up of 15 amino acids. Unmatched junction bases numbered 7, after V lost 3 bases and J lost 2 bases. The CDR3 sequence is CASSFTRDRAYEQYF. CDR3 bases: TGTGCCAGCAGTTTCACCCGGGACAGAGCCTACGAGCAGTACTTC.

This clonotype was seen repeatedly, ten times or more. The V and J genes are TRBV3-1 and TRBJ2-7; D possibly uses TRBD1 or TRBD2 (5 bases each). V was pared by 4 bases and J by 6 bases, with 10 bases between. Germline V gene data show CDR1 as LGHDT and CDR2 as YNNKEL (reference sequence). The CDR3 extends over 12 amino acids. Here the CDR3 reads CASSRRDREQYF. CDR3 bases: TGTGCCAGCAGCCGCAGGGACCGCGAGCAGTACTTC.

This clonotype occurred a few times. The V gene is TRBV24-1, the J gene TRBJ2-7, with 7 nucleotides matching TRBD1. Germline V CDR1 and CDR2: KGHDR, SFDVKD. V shed 2 bases and J 5 bases; nucleotides not matched to a gene: 11. This CDR3 has 16 residues. The DNA of the CDR3 is TGTGCCACCAGTGATTACGGACAGGCCCCAATCCACGAGCAGTACTTC. It codes for CATSDYGQAPIHEQYF.

The chain carries TRBV5-1 and TRBJ2-3; no definite D call. The CDR3 sequence is 14 residues long. Germline CDR1 is SGHRS and CDR2 is YFSETQ. Trimming removed 4 bases from V and 3 bases from J, with 12 bases in between. The CDR3 DNA follows: TGCGCCAGCAGCCCCGGCGTTTTTACAGATACGCAGTATTTT. It specifies CASSPGVFTDTQYF.

The chain combines TRBV19 with TRBJ2-2; no firm D call. CDR3 length: 17 amino acids. The germline CDR1 and CDR2 sequences are LNHDA and SQIVND (reference sequence). V dropped 9 bases and J dropped 4 bases, with 24 bases sitting between them. CDR3: CASRVSGVIPSTGELFF. DNA of the CDR3: TGTGCCAGCCGGGTGTCTGGGGTAATTCCCAGCACCGGGGAGCTGTTTTTT. The whole variable domain, filled in from reference TRBV19 and TRBJ2-2, reads DGGITQSPKYLFRKEGQNVTLSCEQNLNHDAMYWYRQDPGQGLRLIYYSQIVNDFQKGDIAEGYSVSREKKESFPLTVTSAQKNPTAFYLCASRVSGVIPSTGELFFGEGSRLTVL.

This clonotype turned up a few times. The CDR3 sequence: CSVGRFDHEQYF. Here the CDR3 DNA reads TGCAGCGTTGGGAGATTTGACCACGAGCAGTACTTC. The V and J genes are TRBV29-1 and TRBJ2-7; D is uncertain. The V gene's germline CDR1 is SQVTM and CDR2 ANQGSEA. V dropped 4 bases and J dropped 5 bases, with 12 bases sitting between them. CDR3 size: 12 residues.

This sequence joins TRBV4-1 and TRBJ2-7; D remains unclear. The CDR3 extends over 14 amino acids. The germline V and J ends were trimmed by 0 bases and 4 bases, with 10 bases remaining between them. Germline V gene lookup returns CDR1 MGHRA and CDR2 YSYEKL. As DNA, the CDR3 is TGCGCCAGCAGCCAAGATCGGGCAGCATACGAGCAGTACTTC. This translates into CASSQDRAAYEQYF.

The chain links TRBV7-9 to TRBJ2-5; 11 positions agree with TRBD2. The CDR3 loop spans 16 amino acids. V was clipped by 1 base and J by 1 base; unmatched bases: 2. Germline CDR1 SEHNR, CDR2 FQNEAQ (reference sequence). The CDR3 is CASSLETSGIQETQYF. The CDR3 bases are TGTGCCAGCAGCTTAGAGACTAGCGGGATCCAAGAGACCCAGTACTTC.

This clonotype was detected ten times or more. The J gene is TRBJ2-7, the V gene TRBV7-9; possible D gene TRBD1, 5 bases. The germline V gene encodes CDR1 SEHNR and CDR2 FQNEAQ (reference sequence). The CDR3 runs to 14 residues. V was trimmed by 0 bases and J by 3 bases, leaving 9 bases between them. Here the CDR3 reads CASSLAVGLYEQYF. CDR3 nucleotide sequence: TGTGCCAGCAGCTTAGCTGTGGGGCTCTACGAGCAGTACTTC.